One and the same sample provided the 5 T cell receptor beta chains below, sequenced in a study of T cells expressing NK-cell markers. TCRdb reprocessed the 5' RACE reads, keeping one entry per CDR3 protein, no DNA. Seen in this sample are over 120,000 distinct CDR3 sequences; the ten most common clones hold 12%. The specimen sequenced was blood T cells: a sorted CD56 or NKG2C T cell subset, CD4+ or CD8+ T cells, or bulk PBMC T cells (not recorded which). These receptors were taken from a man younger than 35 in good health.

V usage is TRBV4-1 and J usage is TRBJ1-1; TCRdb's assignment of TRBD1 cannot be checked, as there is no DNA. This CDR3 is built from 13 residues. Germline loops: CDR1 MGHRA, CDR2 YSYEKL. CDR3 sequence: CASTTTGGTEAFF.

The genes are TRBV18 and TRBJ2-5. Germline CDR1 is KGHSH and CDR2 is LQKENI. The CDR3 is 15 residues long. CDR3: CASSPPELTGETQYF.

This chain joins TRBV10-2 and TRBJ2-5; TCRdb gives TRBD1 as the D gene, but with no DNA this cannot be confirmed. The CDR3 has 13 residues. Germline V CDR1 and CDR2: WSHSY, SAAADI. The chain's CDR3 is CASRETGGETQYF.

The V and J genes are TRBV20-1 and TRBJ2-3; checking the TCRdb D call of TRBD1 is not possible without DNA. The CDR3 has 13 residues. Germline CDR1 is DFQATT and CDR2 is SNEGSKA (reference sequence). The CDR3 region is CSARDQGADTQYF.

This sequence joins TRBV7-9 and TRBJ2-7. The CDR3 length is 16 residues. Germline V gene data show CDR1 as SEHNR and CDR2 as FQNEAQ (reference sequence). This CDR3 is CASSLGASPRGYEQYF.